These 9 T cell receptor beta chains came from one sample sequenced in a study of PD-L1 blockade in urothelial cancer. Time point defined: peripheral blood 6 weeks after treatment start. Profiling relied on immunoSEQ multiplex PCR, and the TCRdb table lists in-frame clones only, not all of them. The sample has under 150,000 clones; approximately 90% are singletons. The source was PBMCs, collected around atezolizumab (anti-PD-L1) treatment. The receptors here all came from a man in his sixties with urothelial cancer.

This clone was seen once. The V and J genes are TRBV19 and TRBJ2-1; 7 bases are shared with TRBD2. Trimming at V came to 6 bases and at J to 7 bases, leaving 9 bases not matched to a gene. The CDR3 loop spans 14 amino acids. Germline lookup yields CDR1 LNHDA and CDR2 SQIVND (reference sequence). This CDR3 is CASSTPGRNNEQFF. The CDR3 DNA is TGTGCCAGTAGCACCCCCGGGAGGAATAATGAGCAGTTCTTC. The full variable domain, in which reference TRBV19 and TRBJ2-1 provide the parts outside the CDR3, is DGGITQSPKYLFRKEGQNVTLSCEQNLNHDAMYWYRQDPGQGLRLIYYSQIVNDFQKGDIAEGYSVSREKKESFPLTVTSAQKNPTAFYLCASSTPGRNNEQFFGPGTRLTVL.

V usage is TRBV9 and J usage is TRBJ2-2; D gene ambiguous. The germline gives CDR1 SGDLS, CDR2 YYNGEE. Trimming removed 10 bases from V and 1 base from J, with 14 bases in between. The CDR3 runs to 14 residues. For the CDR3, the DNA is TGTGCCGCCAGGTCGACAAGGAACACCGGGGAGCTGTTTTTT. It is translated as CAARSTRNTGELFF.

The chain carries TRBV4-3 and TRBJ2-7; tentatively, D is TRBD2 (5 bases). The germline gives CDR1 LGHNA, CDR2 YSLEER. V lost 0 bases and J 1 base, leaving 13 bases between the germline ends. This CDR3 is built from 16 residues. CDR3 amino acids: CASSQDAPGGSYEQYF. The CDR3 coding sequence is TGCGCCAGCAGCCAAGATGCCCCCGGCGGGTCCTACGAGCAGTACTTC.

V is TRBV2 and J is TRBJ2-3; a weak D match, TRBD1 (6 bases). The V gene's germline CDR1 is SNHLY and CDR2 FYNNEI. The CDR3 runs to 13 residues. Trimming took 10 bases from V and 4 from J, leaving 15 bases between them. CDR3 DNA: TGTGCCATCACATTCTCAGGGGCAGATACGCAGTATTTT. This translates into CAITFSGADTQYF.

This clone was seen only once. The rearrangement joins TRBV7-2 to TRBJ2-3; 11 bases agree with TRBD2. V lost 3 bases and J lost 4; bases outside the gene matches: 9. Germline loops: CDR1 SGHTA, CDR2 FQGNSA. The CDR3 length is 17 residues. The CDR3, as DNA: TGTGCCAGCAGCTTCTTATCTAGCGGGGGGAGGTCAGATACGCAGTATTTT. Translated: CASSFLSSGGRSDTQYF.

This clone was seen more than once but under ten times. The CDR3 reads CASSPSRQNTDTQYF. The CDR3 DNA reads as TGTGCCAGCTCACCTTCGAGACAGAACACAGATACGCAGTATTTT. The rearrangement uses TRBV18 and TRBJ2-3; a weak D match, TRBD1 (5 bases). Per the germline V gene, CDR1 is KGHSH and CDR2 is LQKENI. The CDR3 has 15 amino acids. V lost 3 bases to trimming and J lost 2 bases, with 12 bases between them.

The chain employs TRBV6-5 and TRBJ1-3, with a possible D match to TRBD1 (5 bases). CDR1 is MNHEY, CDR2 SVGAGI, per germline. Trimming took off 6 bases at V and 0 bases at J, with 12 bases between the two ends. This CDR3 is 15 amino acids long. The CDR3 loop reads CASSMTAFSGNTIYF. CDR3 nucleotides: TGTGCCAGCAGCATGACAGCTTTCTCTGGAAACACCATATATTTT.

In DNA form, the CDR3 reads TGTGCCAGCAGTACCGGGACAGGGGGGAGGGAGCAGTACTTC. Its translation is CASSTGTGGREQYF. This chain uses TRBV28 with TRBJ2-7; 11 positions match TRBD1. With 5 bases clipped from V and 7 bases from J, the junction kept 7 bases outside the gene matches. Germline CDR1 is MDHEN and CDR2 is SYDVKM. There are 14 residues in the CDR3.

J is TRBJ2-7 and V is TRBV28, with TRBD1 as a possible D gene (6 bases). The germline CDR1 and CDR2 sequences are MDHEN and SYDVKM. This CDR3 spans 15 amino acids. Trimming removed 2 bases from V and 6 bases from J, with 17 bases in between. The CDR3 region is CASSLIGAGAPEQYF. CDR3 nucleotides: TGTGCCAGCAGTTTAATCGGGGCAGGGGCCCCCGAGCAGTACTTC.